This T cell receptor beta chain was recorded in a study of CD8 T cells in ankylosing spondylitis. Study results and caveats: Certain motif variants had earlier been reported in reactive arthritis synovial fluid and blood. Clones tied to disease were said to be significantly enriched in matched ankylosing spondylitis synovial fluid. Disease-linked clones, CD8+, were relatively rare in peripheral blood.

This clonotype has at least ten counts. Its antigen is still unknown. Quantitative 5'-RACE with molecular barcodes generated TCR beta libraries. TCRdb analysed the 5' RACE reads with MiXCR anew, one entry per CDR3 protein. The table includes 36,000 or so distinct CDR3 sequences, about 6.3% detected once. Germline V gives CDR1 DFQATT, CDR2 SNEGSKA (reference sequence). The CDR3 spans 15 residues. Deletions cut 3 bases from V and 5 bases from J, with 20 bases between. This chain connects TRBV20-1 to TRBJ2-7, with TRBD2 as a possible D gene (5 bases). Sequencing was done on a sample of blood, either unsorted or a sorted T cell fraction (not recorded which). This TCR was sampled from a male donor with ankylosing spondylitis or in good health (not recorded which). The CDR3, as DNA: TGCAGTGCTAGTCGAGGGATCGCCCCCCTCGACGAGCAGTACTTC. This encodes CSASRGIAPLDEQYF.